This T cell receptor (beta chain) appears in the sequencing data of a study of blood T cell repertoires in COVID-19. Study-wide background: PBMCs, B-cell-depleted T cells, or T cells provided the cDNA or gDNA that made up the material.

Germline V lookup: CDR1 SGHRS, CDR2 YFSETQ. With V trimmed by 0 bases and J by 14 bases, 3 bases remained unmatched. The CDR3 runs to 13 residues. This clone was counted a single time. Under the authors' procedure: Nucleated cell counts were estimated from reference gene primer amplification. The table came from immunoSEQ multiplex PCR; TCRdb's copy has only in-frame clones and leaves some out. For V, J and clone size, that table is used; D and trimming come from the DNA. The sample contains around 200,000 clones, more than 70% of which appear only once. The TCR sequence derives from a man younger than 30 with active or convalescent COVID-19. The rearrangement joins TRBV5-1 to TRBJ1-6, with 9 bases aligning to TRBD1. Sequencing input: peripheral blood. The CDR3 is CASSLGDRAALHF. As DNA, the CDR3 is TGCGCCAGCAGCTTGGGGGACAGGGCGGCCCTCCACTTT.